These 30 T cell receptor beta chains were all obtained from the same sample, sequenced in a study of blood T cell repertoires in COVID-19. Profiling relied on immunoSEQ multiplex PCR, and the TCRdb table lists in-frame clones only, not all of them. Of about 220,000 clones listed, about 90% are singletons. Source material: PBMCs or T cells enriched from blood (not recorded which). These receptors all come from a woman between 50 and 59 years old with acute COVID-19.

The chain carries TRBV27 and TRBJ2-7; 9 bases map to TRBD1. Per germline, CDR1 MNHEY and CDR2 SMNVEV (reference sequence). V shed 2 bases and J 3 bases; nucleotides not matched to a gene: 2. This CDR3 is built from 14 residues. The CDR3 reads CASSLRGQGYEQYF. The CDR3 DNA is TGTGCCAGCAGTTTACGGGGACAGGGCTACGAGCAGTACTTC.

The chain recombines TRBV24-1 with TRBJ2-4; 8 positions agree with TRBD1. Germline lookup yields CDR1 KGHDR and CDR2 SFDVKD. The length of the CDR3 is 14 residues. The trim removed 3 bases at V and 7 bases at J, leaving 4 bases unmatched. The CDR3 is CATSDDRGGNIQYF. The DNA for the CDR3 is TGTGCCACCAGTGATGACAGGGGCGGGAACATTCAGTACTTC.

This CDR3 is CASSISPHNSGANVLTF. For the CDR3, the DNA is TGTGCCAGTAGTATTTCCCCCCACAACTCTGGGGCCAACGTCCTGACTTTC. The chain recombines TRBV19 with TRBJ2-6; no clear D gene. The CDR3 is 17 amino acids. Germline V gene data show CDR1 as LNHDA and CDR2 as SQIVND (reference sequence). Trimming cost V 3 bases and J 0 bases, with 12 bases left between them.

This chain joins TRBV3-1 (or the pseudogene TRBV3-2) and TRBJ2-1; 8 nucleotides match TRBD2. This CDR3 contains 14 residues. CDR1 is LGHDT and CDR2 is YNNKEL in the germline V gene (reference sequence). V gave up 4 bases and J gave up 3 bases; unmatched junction bases: 2. CDR3 residues: CASSLAGNYNEQFF. The CDR3 DNA sequence: TGTGCCAGCAGCCTAGCGGGAAACTACAATGAGCAGTTCTTC.

Points on this clone: This specimen includes other DNA sequences encoding the same CDR3. CDR3 in DNA: TGTGCCAGCAGCTTAGCGGGAGGAGGCAACGAGCAGTACTTC. Its translation is CASSLAGGGNEQYF. This chain connects TRBV7-2 to TRBJ2-7; D possibly corresponds to TRBD2 (6 bases). The CDR3 length is 14 residues. V was cut by 0 bases and J by 5 bases, with 11 bases left in between. From germline, CDR1 is SGHTA and CDR2 FQGNSA.

This clone occurred a few times. V usage is TRBV7-8 and J usage is TRBJ1-4, with D possibly matching TRBD1 (6 bases). The CDR3 length is 16 residues. Germline CDR1 is SGHVS and CDR2 is FQNEAQ. The ends were cut back, 5 bases at V and 1 base at J, with 14 bases in the middle. As DNA, the CDR3 is TGTGCCAGCAGCCCCGACAGAGGGGGAACTAATGAAAAACTGTTTTTT. Protein: CASSPDRGGTNEKLFF.

The gene calls are TRBV18 and TRBJ2-1; 9 bases are a match to TRBD2. There are 16 residues in the CDR3. Germline V gene lookup returns CDR1 KGHSH and CDR2 LQKENI. V dropped 1 base and J dropped 3; count of bases not matched to a gene: 4. This CDR3 is CASSPRSSGNYNEQFF. CDR3 coding DNA: TGTGCCAGCTCACCACGGTCTAGCGGGAACTACAATGAGCAGTTCTTC.

V is TRBV2 and J is TRBJ1-1; no definite D call. CDR1 and CDR2 (germline): SNHLY, FYNNEI. With 4 bases removed from V and 4 bases from J, the gap between germline ends came to 10 bases. The CDR3 is 13 residues long. Here the CDR3 reads CASSGQGSTEAFF. The CDR3 DNA follows: TGTGCCAGCAGTGGCCAAGGGAGCACTGAAGCTTTCTTT. The entire variable domain, with the rest obtained from reference TRBV2 and TRBJ1-1, is as follows: EPEVTQTPSHQVTQMGQEVILRCVPISNHLYFYWYRQILGQKVEFLVSFYNNEISEKSEIFDDQFSVERPDGSNFTLKIRSTKLEDSAMYFCASSGQGSTEAFFGQGTRLTVV.

V is TRBV4-1 and J is TRBJ2-1; 12 nucleotides align to TRBD2. The germline V gene has CDR1 MGHRA and CDR2 YSYEKL. This CDR3 is built from 20 residues. The V and J ends lost 4 bases and 5 bases, in that order; junction bases with no gene match: 18. The CDR3 sequence is CASSRVQRLAGVGTHNEQFF. CDR3 bases: TGCGCCAGCAGCCGGGTGCAGCGACTAGCGGGAGTCGGTACCCACAATGAGCAGTTCTTC.

This chain joins TRBV10-2 and TRBJ2-1; D gene ambiguous. Trimming removed 3 bases at V and 4 bases at J, with 16 bases between. This CDR3 is 16 amino acids long. Germline V gene lookup returns CDR1 WSHSY and CDR2 SAAADI. The CDR3: CASSDPVGLRYNEQFF. In DNA form, the CDR3 reads TGCGCCAGCAGTGACCCCGTGGGCCTGAGATACAATGAGCAGTTCTTC.

A single count supports this clone. The rearrangement links TRBV30 to TRBJ2-5, with D possibly TRBD1 on 5 matching bases. The CDR3 totals 12 residues. From germline, CDR1 is GTSNPN and CDR2 SVGIG (reference sequence). Trimming left V 5 bases short and J 4 bases short, with 11 bases between. The CDR3 DNA is TGTGCCTGGTCGCAGGGCCCAGAGACCCAGTACTTC. Translating gives CAWSQGPETQYF.

This clone was found once. The chain has TRBV5-1 and TRBJ2-7, with 7 bases that match TRBD1. CDR1 and CDR2 from the germline V gene are SGHRS and YFSETQ. This CDR3 has 15 residues. V shed 2 bases and J 2 bases; nucleotides not matched to a gene: 7. This CDR3 is CASSFNRQGAYEQYF. The CDR3, as DNA: TGCGCCAGCAGCTTTAATCGACAGGGTGCCTACGAGCAGTACTTC.

The chain combines TRBV3-1 (or the pseudogene TRBV3-2) with TRBJ2-3; 11 nucleotides match TRBD2. The CDR3 runs 18 residues. Losses at the gene ends were 0 bases for V and 2 bases for J; bases not matched to a gene: 7. Germline V gene sequence: CDR1 LGHDT, CDR2 YNNKEL (reference sequence). DNA for the CDR3: TGTGCCAGCAGCCAAGATAAACTAGCGGGGGACTTCACAGATACGCAGTATTTT. This translates into CASSQDKLAGDFTDTQYF.

The J gene is TRBJ2-7, the V gene TRBV19; D may be TRBD1 (5 bases). V was cut by 0 bases and J by 5 bases, with 17 bases left in between. From germline, CDR1 is LNHDA and CDR2 SQIVND (reference sequence). This CDR3 is built from 16 residues. The CDR3 sequence is CASSIEVLTGQNEQYF. DNA of the CDR3: TGTGCCAGTAGTATAGAAGTTCTAACAGGCCAGAACGAGCAGTACTTC.

The chain is built from TRBV7-8 and TRBJ1-5; D call uncertain. Per the germline V gene, CDR1 is SGHVS and CDR2 is FQNEAQ. The CDR3 has 14 amino acids. V was pared by 1 base and J by 9 bases, with 13 bases between. The DNA for the CDR3 is TGTGCCAGCAGCTTAGTTGACGGGTTCCGGCCCCAGCATTTT. Residues: CASSLVDGFRPQHF.

This clone has only a few counts. The chain recombines TRBV19 with TRBJ1-2; D not resolved. Germline V lookup: CDR1 LNHDA, CDR2 SQIVND (reference sequence). The CDR3 extends over 11 amino acids. V was pared by 3 bases and J by 6 bases, with 5 bases between. CDR3 loop: CASSIGNGYTF. The DNA of the CDR3 is TGTGCCAGTAGTATCGGTAATGGCTACACCTTC.

The chain employs TRBV19 and TRBJ2-7; weak D call: TRBD1 (6 bases). This CDR3 is built from 15 residues. The V and J ends lost 5 bases and 5 bases respectively, with 19 bases between them. CDR1 LNHDA and CDR2 SQIVND come from the germline V gene (reference sequence). The CDR3 sequence is CASSLFPNRVHEQYF. In DNA form, the CDR3 reads TGTGCCAGTAGTCTTTTCCCTAACAGGGTTCACGAGCAGTACTTC. Full variable domain (missing parts from reference TRBV19 and TRBJ2-7): DGGITQSPKYLFRKEGQNVTLSCEQNLNHDAMYWYRQDPGQGLRLIYYSQIVNDFQKGDIAEGYSVSREKKESFPLTVTSAQKNPTAFYLCASSLFPNRVHEQYFGPGTRLTVT.

This clone has a count of ten or more. The chain has TRBV19 and TRBJ1-2, with 8 bases fitting TRBD1. Trimming took 3 bases from V and 7 from J; bases not matched to a gene: 13. This CDR3 region has 16 residues. Germline CDR1 LNHDA, CDR2 SQIVND (reference sequence). The CDR3 protein is CASSIEPPGGIGGYTF. In DNA, the CDR3 is TGTGCCAGTAGTATTGAGCCCCCAGGGGGCATTGGTGGCTACACCTTC.

The chain is built from TRBV2 and TRBJ2-7; 10 bases are shared with TRBD1. The CDR3 has 14 amino acids. The germline V gene encodes CDR1 SNHLY and CDR2 FYNNEI. The V gene end was trimmed by 4 bases and the J gene end by 3 bases; junction bases not matched to a gene: 3. CDR3 protein: CASSARTGGYEQYF. The DNA for the CDR3 is TGTGCCAGCAGTGCTCGGACAGGGGGCTACGAGCAGTACTTC.

This chain joins TRBV5-1 and TRBJ2-3, with 10 bases fitting TRBD2. V dropped 1 base and J dropped 6; count of bases not matched to a gene: 8. Germline CDR1 and CDR2: SGHRS and YFSETQ. This CDR3 spans 16 amino acids. CDR3 in DNA: TGCGCCAGCAGCTTGAGTCTAGCGGGAGCCTCTGATACGCAGTATTTT. Translation: CASSLSLAGASDTQYF.

This clone was observed a single time. The CDR3, as DNA: TGTGCCAGCTCACCATCACAGGGGAATGAGCAGTTCTTC. It yields the protein CASSPSQGNEQFF. This chain links TRBV18 with TRBJ2-1; TRBD1 aligns across 7 bases. The V segment lost 2 bases and the J segment 7 bases; nucleotides outside the gene matches: 2. The CDR3 has 13 residues. Germline V gene sequence: CDR1 KGHSH, CDR2 LQKENI.

The V call is TRBV5-4, the J call TRBJ2-5, with 13 bases aligning to TRBD2. J was trimmed by 4 bases and V by 5 bases; bases with no gene match: 5. The CDR3 length is 15 residues. Germline CDR1 is SGHNT and CDR2 is YYREEE (reference sequence). The CDR3 sequence is CASSSGLAGVETQYF. The CDR3 DNA is TGTGCCAGCAGTTCCGGACTAGCGGGAGTAGAGACCCAGTACTTC.

The CDR3 region is CASSARDRSNEKLFF. The CDR3 DNA reads as TGTGCCAGCAGCGCACGGGACAGGAGCAATGAAAAACTGTTTTTT. This chain connects TRBV9 to TRBJ1-4; TRBD1 matches at 8 bases. V gave up 3 bases and J gave up 5 bases; unmatched junction bases: 6. Germline CDR1 and CDR2: SGDLS and YYNGEE. The CDR3 covers 15 residues.

The V call is TRBV19, the J call TRBJ1-4, with 11 bases that match TRBD1. CDR1 is LNHDA and CDR2 is SQIVND in the germline V gene (reference sequence). CDR3 size: 16 residues. In DNA form, the CDR3 reads TGTGTTGGATCTGACGGGACAGGGGGAATAGGCGAAAAACTGTTTTTT. Residues: CVGSDGTGGIGEKLFF. Complete variable domain (other parts from reference TRBV19 and TRBJ1-4): DGGITQSPKYLFRKEGQNVTLSCEQNLNHDAMYWYRQDPGQGLRLIYYSQIVNDFQKGDIAEGYSVSREKKESFPLTVTSAQKNPTAFYLCVGSDGTGGIGEKLFFGSGTQLSVL.

The rearrangement uses TRBV3-1 (or the pseudogene TRBV3-2) and TRBJ2-1, with 7 bases aligning to TRBD1. The CDR3 covers 18 residues. Germline CDR1 LGHDT, CDR2 YNNKEL (reference sequence). V trimming: 3 bases; J trimming: 0 bases; junction bases outside the gene matches: 11. In DNA, the CDR3 is TGTGCCAGCAGCCACACTTTCGGACAGGTACGCTCCTACAATGAGCAGTTCTTC. Encoded protein: CASSHTFGQVRSYNEQFF.

The chain carries TRBV21-1 and TRBJ2-7; the table assigns TRBD2, which was not confirmed against the DNA. TRBV21-1 is shown as a pseudogene. The CDR3 has 15 amino acids. CDR3 nucleotide sequence: TGTGCCAGCAGCAAAGATCAAGCGGGATCCTACGAGCAGTACTTC. Amino acids: CASSKDQAGSYEQYF.

The chain uses TRBV2 and TRBJ1-4; no definite D call. This CDR3 is built from 15 residues. Germline values: CDR1 SNHLY, CDR2 FYNNEI. Trimming removed 2 bases at V and 3 bases at J, with 10 bases between. The CDR3 here is CASSESWSSNEKLFF. The CDR3 bases are TGTGCCAGCAGTGAAAGTTGGAGCTCTAATGAAAAACTGTTTTTT. The whole variable domain, remainder taken from reference TRBV2 and TRBJ1-4, is EPEVTQTPSHQVTQMGQEVILRCVPISNHLYFYWYRQILGQKVEFLVSFYNNEISEKSEIFDDQFSVERPDGSNFTLKIRSTKLEDSAMYFCASSESWSSNEKLFFGSGTQLSVL.

This chain connects TRBV3-1 (or the pseudogene TRBV3-2) to TRBJ2-7; D is unclear. Germline V lookup: CDR1 LGHDT, CDR2 YNNKEL (reference sequence). This CDR3 is built from 9 residues. Trimming removed 3 bases at V and 9 bases at J, with 3 bases between. CDR3 residues: CASSHRQYF. DNA of the CDR3: TGTGCCAGCAGCCACCGGCAGTACTTC.

The CDR3 coding sequence is TGTGCCAGCAGGGCCGACAGGAGGAACACTGAAGCTTTCTTT. This sequence encodes CASRADRRNTEAFF. This chain joins TRBV27 and TRBJ1-1; possible D gene TRBD1, 6 bases. Between the trimmed V and J ends, which lost 6 bases and 1 base, there was a span of 12 bases. The CDR3 loop spans 14 amino acids. Looked up from germline, CDR1 is MNHEY and CDR2 is SMNVEV (reference sequence).

J is TRBJ2-2 and V is TRBV27; 11 bases match TRBD1. The junction had 12 bases not matched to a gene; V was cut back by 8 bases and J by 4 bases. Germline CDR1 and CDR2: MNHEY and SMNVEV (reference sequence). This CDR3 is 17 amino acids long. The CDR3 loop is CASGVYIGQGATGELFF. CDR3 in DNA: TGTGCCAGCGGAGTCTACATTGGACAGGGGGCCACCGGGGAGCTGTTTTTT.